This entry lists 29 T cell receptor beta chains sequenced from one sample in a study of Ad26.COV2.S vaccination and SARS-CoV-2 variants (dated by TCRdb to the early 2020s). The treatment or condition tag for this specimen amounts to: around 19 received Ad26.COV2.S at low or high dose, single or two shots; 5 received placebo; per-sample allocation not given. For vaccine and placebo recipients, repertoires were sequenced using samples collected on day 63 after the first injection. Receptors were amplified or captured by the immunoSEQ multiplex PCR assay. This is the immuneACCESS table as TCRdb keeps it, with only in-frame sequences that have V and J called. A part of the clones is gone; compared with another copy, unresolved V genes explain less than half, and the rest is unexplained. This sample lists about 420,000 clones; 88% were detected once. Of the sample, 3.6% is held by the ten largest clones.

The material sequenced was peripheral blood, taken in a trial of Ad26.COV2.S vaccine versus placebo. These receptors were taken from a person aged 18-65 years who received the Ad26.COV2.S COVID-19 vaccine or a placebo.

Comments on this clone: This sample includes further DNA sequences coding for the same CDR3. CDR3 DNA: TGTGCCAGCAGCGTAGGAGACACCGGGGAGCTGTTTTTT. The encoded protein is CASSVGDTGELFF. This chain joins TRBV9 and TRBJ2-2, with D uncertain. Germline V gene lookup returns CDR1 SGDLS and CDR2 YYNGEE. The CDR3 extends over 13 amino acids. V was cut by 0 bases and J by 3 bases, with 3 bases left in between.

The rearrangement links TRBV27 to TRBJ1-2, with 10 bases lining up with TRBD1. The CDR3 is 14 amino acids. Germline values: CDR1 MNHEY, CDR2 SMNVEV (reference sequence). In DNA, the CDR3 is TGTGCTACTTGGGACAGGGGTTTAGCCTATGGCTACACCTTC. It yields the protein CATWDRGLAYGYTF.

The rearrangement joins TRBV29-1 to TRBJ1-1; D gene uncertain. This CDR3 is built from 11 residues. From germline, CDR1 is SQVTM and CDR2 ANQGSEA. V was cut by 1 base and J by 3 bases, with 3 bases left in between. CDR3 region: CSVEGDTEAFF. CDR3 DNA sequence: TGCAGCGTTGAAGGGGACACTGAAGCTTTCTTT.

V and J are TRBV19 and TRBJ2-1; the match to TRBD2 covers 7 bases. The CDR3 covers 12 residues. The V gene's germline CDR1 is LNHDA and CDR2 SQIVND (reference sequence). The J segment lost 11 bases and the V segment lost 4 bases, leaving 5 bases of the junction unmatched. The CDR3 is CASSTRLAQQFF. The CDR3 nucleotides are TGTGCCAGTAGTACACGACTAGCTCAGCAGTTCTTC.

The chain couples TRBV3-1 (or the pseudogene TRBV3-2) to TRBJ1-2, with D perhaps TRBD1 (5 bases). Germline values: CDR1 LGHDT, CDR2 YNNKEL (reference sequence). Trimming shortened V by 8 bases and J by 3 bases, and 13 bases separated the two germline ends. The CDR3 is 13 amino acids. CDR3 sequence reads: CASRDRFDYGYTF. The CDR3, as DNA: TGTGCCAGCCGGGACCGTTTTGACTATGGCTACACCTTC.

This clone was seen a few times. This chain uses TRBV7-8 with TRBJ1-2; D is possibly TRBD1 (5 bases). The length of the CDR3 is 13 residues. V dropped 5 bases and J dropped 4 bases, with 11 bases sitting between them. CDR1 is SGHVS, CDR2 FQNEAQ, per germline. The CDR3 loop is CASSPQGTYGYTF. DNA of the CDR3: TGTGCCAGCAGCCCCCAGGGTACCTATGGCTACACCTTC. The full variable domain, with the rest looked up from reference TRBV7-8 and TRBJ1-2, is GAGVSQSPRYKVAKRGQDVALRCDPISGHVSLFWYQQALGQGPEFLTYFQNEAQLDKSGLPSDRFFAERPEGSVSTLKIQRTQQEDSAVYLCASSPQGTYGYTFGSGTRLTVV.

The chain joins TRBV4-1 to TRBJ2-7; 7 bases align to TRBD2. The germline V gene encodes CDR1 MGHRA and CDR2 YSYEKL. The CDR3 extends over 15 amino acids. V was pared by 3 bases and J by 2 bases, with 7 bases of the junction left unmatched. The CDR3 DNA reads TGCGCCAGCAGCCAGGGACCGGGACTACCCTACGAGCAGTACTTC. Its translation is CASSQGPGLPYEQYF.

J is TRBJ2-1 and V is TRBV2, with a tentative D call TRBD2 (6 bases). This CDR3 contains 13 residues. The ends were cut back, 9 bases at V and 1 base at J, with 10 bases in the middle. Germline-derived CDR1 and CDR2 are SNHLY and FYNNEI. The CDR3 nucleotides read TGTGCCAGTGGCGGGGAGTCCTACAATGAGCAGTTCTTC. Its translation is CASGGESYNEQFF.

This clone was seen just once. The genes are TRBV30 and TRBJ1-4, with D possibly TRBD1 on 5 matching bases. This CDR3 has 16 residues. Germline loops: CDR1 GTSNPN, CDR2 SVGIG (reference sequence). Trimming took 2 bases from V and 0 from J, leaving 13 bases between them. The CDR3 region is CAWSQGRGATNEKLFF. CDR3 nucleotides: TGTGCCTGGAGTCAAGGGCGGGGGGCAACTAATGAAAAACTGTTTTTT. The full variable domain, completed using reference TRBV30 and TRBJ1-4, is SQTIHQWPATLVQPVGSPLSLECTVEGTSNPNLYWYRQAAGRGLQLLFYSVGIGQISSEVPQNLSASRPQDRQFILSSKKLLLSDSGFYLCAWSQGRGATNEKLFFGSGTQLSVL.

The V and J genes are TRBV5-4 and TRBJ2-3; the match to TRBD2 covers 7 bases. Germline CDR1 reads SGHNT; CDR2 reads YYREEE (reference sequence). This CDR3 has 19 amino acids. Trimming took 3 bases from V and 2 from J; bases not matched to a gene: 18. This CDR3 reads CASSSPGRDFTSSTDTQYF. As DNA, the CDR3 is TGTGCCAGCAGCTCCCCGGGGAGGGACTTCACCTCCTCCACAGATACGCAGTATTTT. The whole variable domain, remainder taken from reference TRBV5-4 and TRBJ2-3, is ETGVTQSPTHLIKTRGQQVTLRCSSQSGHNTVSWYQQALGQGPQFIFQYYREEENGRGNFPPRFSGLQFPNYSSELNVNALELDDSALYLCASSSPGRDFTSSTDTQYFGPGTRLTVL.

The J gene is TRBJ2-1, the V gene TRBV7-9; 10 bases match TRBD2. Trimming removed 1 base from V and 6 bases from J; junction bases left unmatched: 3. The CDR3 is made up of 15 amino acids. Germline assignment: CDR1 SEHNR and CDR2 FQNEAQ (reference sequence). In DNA, the CDR3 is TGTGCCAGCAGCTTAGGTAGCGGGGGGCCCAATGAGCAGTTCTTC. Its protein product is CASSLGSGGPNEQFF.

The rearrangement links TRBV7-8 to TRBJ1-1; the D gene is possibly TRBD1 (5 bases). The CDR3 contains 15 residues. The ends were cut back, 4 bases at V and 1 base at J, with 13 bases in the middle. From germline, CDR1 is SGHVS and CDR2 FQNEAQ. CDR3 loop: CASSSPSDKNTEAFF. In DNA, the CDR3 is TGTGCCAGCAGCTCCCCGTCGGACAAGAACACTGAAGCTTTCTTT.

The chain carries TRBV11-2 and TRBJ2-1; 10 nucleotides match TRBD2. This CDR3 spans 15 amino acids. Germline trimming cut 2 bases from V and 9 bases from J; bases unmatched to any gene: 7. Germline V lookup: CDR1 SGHAT, CDR2 FQNNGV. The CDR3 region has the DNA TGTGCCAGCAGCTTACTAGCGGGGGCCCCGGGTGAGCAGTTCTTC. Its translation: CASSLLAGAPGEQFF.

V is TRBV28 and J is TRBJ2-7; tentative D call: TRBD2 (5 bases). V was trimmed by 4 bases and J by 5 bases, leaving 12 bases between them. This CDR3 contains 13 residues. CDR1 MDHEN and CDR2 SYDVKM come from the germline V gene. CDR3 residues: CASSSGGLHEQYF. CDR3 coding DNA: TGTGCCAGCAGTTCCGGAGGTCTTCACGAGCAGTACTTC.

The V and J genes are TRBV7-8 and TRBJ1-4, with D unclear. This CDR3 comprises 15 residues. Per germline, CDR1 SGHVS and CDR2 FQNEAQ. Deletions cut 1 base from V and 6 bases from J, with 12 bases between. The CDR3 DNA sequence: TGTGCCAGCAGCTTAGTTGGGCAGTTATATGAAAAACTGTTTTTT. This translates into CASSLVGQLYEKLFF.

The V call is TRBV6-5, the J call TRBJ2-1, with a possible D match to TRBD2 (7 bases). The V and J ends lost 8 bases and 7 bases respectively, with 15 bases between them. Germline CDR1 and CDR2: MNHEY and SVGAGI. This CDR3 contains 13 residues. This chain's CDR3 is CASEGGPVNEQFF. CDR3 coding DNA: TGTGCCAGCGAGGGGGGGCCGGTGAATGAGCAGTTCTTC.

This clone has a count of ten or more. The genes are TRBV7-9 and TRBJ2-2; D is unclear. Trimming left V 4 bases short and J 1 base short, with 7 bases between. This CDR3 comprises 14 residues. The germline V gene has CDR1 SEHNR and CDR2 FQNEAQ (reference sequence). The CDR3 bases are TGTGCCAGCAGCTCGAACAGGAACACCGGGGAGCTGTTTTTT. It is translated as CASSSNRNTGELFF.

V is TRBV5-6 and J is TRBJ2-7, with 7 positions matching TRBD1. Losses at the gene ends were 2 bases for V and 0 bases for J; bases not matched to a gene: 2. The CDR3 loop spans 14 amino acids. The germline V gene encodes CDR1 SGHDT and CDR2 YYEEEE. The CDR3 reads CASSLQGSSYEQYF. The CDR3 nucleotides read TGTGCCAGCAGCTTACAGGGGTCCTCCTACGAGCAGTACTTC.

This chain uses TRBV7-2 with TRBJ2-1; 8 positions match TRBD1. This CDR3 region has 13 residues. J was trimmed by 10 bases and V by 6 bases; bases with no gene match: 8. Germline assignment: CDR1 SGHTA and CDR2 FQGNSA. DNA for the CDR3: TGTGCCAGCAGTCCAGGGACAGGTCGCGAGCAGTTCTTC. It encodes CASSPGTGREQFF. The full variable domain, rest sourced from reference TRBV7-2 and TRBJ2-1, is GAGVSQSPSNKVTEKGKDVELRCDPISGHTALYWYRQSLGQGLEFLIYFQGNSAPDKSGLPSDRFSAERTGGSVSTLTIQRTQQEDSAVYLCASSPGTGREQFFGPGTRLTVL.

CDR3 nucleotides: TGTGCCAGCAGCTTCGGCACAACGGATACGCAGTATTTT. As protein: CASSFGTTDTQYF. This rearrangement joins TRBV5-6 to TRBJ2-3; D not resolved. CDR3 length: 13 amino acids. V lost 2 bases and J lost 6, with 10 bases in between. Germline V gene sequence: CDR1 SGHDT, CDR2 YYEEEE.

The genes are TRBV7-2 and TRBJ2-7; D might be TRBD2 (6 bases). The CDR3 contains 15 residues. Trimming took 1 base from V and 1 from J, leaving 11 bases between them. Germline V gives CDR1 SGHTA, CDR2 FQGNSA. The CDR3 sequence: CASSLGDAGSYEQYF. CDR3 DNA sequence: TGTGCCAGCAGCTTAGGGGACGCGGGGTCCTACGAGCAGTACTTC.

The gene calls are TRBV7-2 and TRBJ1-2; a weak D match, TRBD1 (6 bases). CDR1 SGHTA and CDR2 FQGNSA come from the germline V gene. The V end was cut by 0 bases, the J end by 5 bases, with 13 bases between. The CDR3 has 15 residues. The CDR3 protein is CASSLASGDQYGYTF. The CDR3 DNA is TGTGCCAGCAGCTTAGCGTCAGGGGATCAGTATGGCTACACCTTC.

This clone was seen only once. The V and J genes are TRBV24-1 and TRBJ2-2; D not certain. V lost 8 bases and J 0 bases, leaving 9 bases between the germline ends. Germline-derived CDR1 and CDR2 are KGHDR and SFDVKD. The CDR3 length is 14 residues. The CDR3 DNA follows: TGTGCCACCACTAGTGGCTCGAACACCGGGGAGCTGTTTTTT. This gives the protein CATTSGSNTGELFF.

This rearrangement joins TRBV4-1 to TRBJ2-4, with 13 bases that match TRBD2. CDR1 MGHRA and CDR2 YSYEKL come from the germline V gene. This CDR3 has 20 amino acids. Germline trimming cut 4 bases from V and 0 bases from J; bases unmatched to any gene: 12. CDR3 sequence (DNA): TGCGCCAGCAGCCTCTCGACTAGCGGGGGGACCTTTATAGCCAAAAACATTCAGTACTTC. Translated: CASSLSTSGGTFIAKNIQYF.

V and J are TRBV4-1 and TRBJ2-7; D perhaps matches TRBD1 (5 bases). The CDR3 contains 15 residues. Trimming took 0 bases from V and 2 from J, leaving 11 bases between them. Germline-derived CDR1 and CDR2 are MGHRA and YSYEKL. In DNA form, the CDR3 reads TGCGCCAGCAGCCAAGAACGGCAGGGAACCTACGAGCAGTACTTC. Protein product: CASSQERQGTYEQYF.

The chain recombines TRBV10-3 with TRBJ2-7; unclear D gene. The V gene lost 0 bases and the J gene lost 0 bases, with 9 bases spanning the gap. CDR1 is ENHRY, CDR2 SYGVKD, per germline. The CDR3 length is 15 residues. CDR3 in DNA: TGTGCCATCAGTGAGTCTTGGGATCACTCCTACGAGCAGTACTTC. Translating it yields CAISESWDHSYEQYF.

The chain recombines TRBV24-1 with TRBJ2-3, with D tentatively TRBD2 (5 bases). Per germline, CDR1 KGHDR and CDR2 SFDVKD. V shed 0 bases and J shed 6 bases, with 12 bases lying between them. The CDR3 runs to 15 residues. CDR3 DNA sequence: TGTGCCACCAGTGATTTGTGGGCGGGCAGGGATACGCAGTATTTT. Protein: CATSDLWAGRDTQYF.

This rearrangement joins TRBV2 to TRBJ2-2, with D unclear. Per germline, CDR1 SNHLY and CDR2 FYNNEI. V gave up 8 bases and J gave up 1 base, with 11 bases separating them. This CDR3 is 14 amino acids long. The CDR3 region has the DNA TGTGCCAGCCTTTCAGTGGGGAACACCGGGGAGCTGTTTTTT. Amino acids: CASLSVGNTGELFF.

The V gene is TRBV7-9, the J gene TRBJ1-1; no firm D call. Trimming removed 1 base at V and 3 bases at J, with 6 bases between. The CDR3 contains 13 residues. Germline CDR1 is SEHNR and CDR2 is FQNEAQ (reference sequence). CDR3 nucleotide sequence: TGTGCCAGCAGCTTAGATCGGTACACTGAAGCTTTCTTT. This gives the protein CASSLDRYTEAFF.